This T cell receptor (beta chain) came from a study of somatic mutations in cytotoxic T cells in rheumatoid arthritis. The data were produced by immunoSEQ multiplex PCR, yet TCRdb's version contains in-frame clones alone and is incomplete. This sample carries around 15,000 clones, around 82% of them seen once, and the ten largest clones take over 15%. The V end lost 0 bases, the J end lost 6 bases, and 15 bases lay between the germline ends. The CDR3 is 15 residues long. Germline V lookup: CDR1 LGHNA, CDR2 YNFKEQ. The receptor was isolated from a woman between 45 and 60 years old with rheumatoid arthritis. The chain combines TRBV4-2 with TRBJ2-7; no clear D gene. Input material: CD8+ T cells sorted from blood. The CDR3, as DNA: TGTGCCAGCAGCCAAGAGGGGTCCCAACTACGCGAGCAGTACTTC. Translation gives CASSQEGSQLREQYF.